The 30 T cell receptor beta chains below come from one sample, sequenced in a study of cytomegalovirus exposure and HLA in healthy donors. With 60 Vbeta and 13 Jbeta primers, the PCR was carried out. The table came from immunoSEQ multiplex PCR; TCRdb's copy has only in-frame clones and leaves some out. The profile shows approximately 150,000 clones, roughly three quarters of them singletons. The sequenced sample consisted of PBMCs. Receptors were obtained from a male donor in good health and CMV-seronegative.

The rearrangement uses TRBV29-1 and TRBJ2-2; TRBD2 agrees at 13 bases. This CDR3 has 17 residues. Trimming removed 4 bases from V and 5 bases from J; junction bases left unmatched: 10. Germline assignment: CDR1 SQVTM and CDR2 ANQGSEA. The CDR3 DNA follows: TGCAGCGTTGGGGATCTGCCGGGACTAGCGGGGACCGGGGAGCTGTTTTTT. This gives the protein CSVGDLPGLAGTGELFF.

The chain recombines TRBV9 with TRBJ2-5; D remains unclear. V lost 2 bases and J 2 bases, leaving 10 bases between the germline ends. The CDR3 has 14 residues. The germline gives CDR1 SGDLS, CDR2 YYNGEE. The CDR3 loop is CASSVKVGQETQYF. The CDR3 DNA reads as TGTGCCAGCAGCGTTAAAGTCGGGCAAGAGACCCAGTACTTC.

The rearrangement uses TRBV9 and TRBJ1-4, with D possibly TRBD1 on 5 matching bases. The CDR3 consists of 15 residues. Germline CDR1 SGDLS, CDR2 YYNGEE. V gave up 2 bases and J gave up 3 bases, with 11 bases separating them. CDR3 DNA sequence: TGTGCCAGCAGCGTCGGGACTGGGGCTAATGAAAAACTGTTTTTT. It specifies CASSVGTGANEKLFF.

This chain joins TRBV6-1 and TRBJ1-3; TRBD1 is a possible D gene (5 bases). Deletions cut 8 bases from V and 4 bases from J, with 15 bases between. The CDR3 length is 14 residues. CDR1 and CDR2 from the germline V gene are MNHNS and SASEGT. The CDR3 DNA reads TGTGCCAGCGCCATGGGGGGGAGAGGAAACACCATATATTTT. Translation gives CASAMGGRGNTIYF.

The chain is built from TRBV19 and TRBJ2-1; a weak D match, TRBD2 (6 bases). Between the trimmed V and J ends, which lost 3 bases and 4 bases, there was a span of 10 bases. The CDR3 has 14 residues. Germline CDR1 reads LNHDA; CDR2 reads SQIVND (reference sequence). The DNA for the CDR3 is TGTGCCAGTAGTATCGGGAGCGGGTACAATGAGCAGTTCTTC. This translates into CASSIGSGYNEQFF.

The rearrangement uses TRBV11-2 and TRBJ2-5, with TRBD2 as a possible D gene (6 bases). Germline V gene sequence: CDR1 SGHAT, CDR2 FQNNGV. V was cut by 1 base and J by 2 bases, with 17 bases left in between. CDR3 length equals 17 residues. CDR3 coding DNA: TGTGCCAGCAGCTTAGGATTAGTTGGCAGCGGGCAAGAGACCCAGTACTTC. Amino acids: CASSLGLVGSGQETQYF.

This clone was recorded a few times. The chain employs TRBV19 and TRBJ2-1; tentatively, D is TRBD2 (8 bases). CDR3 length: 17 residues. V lost 7 bases, J lost 9 bases, and 28 bases lay in between. Germline V lookup: CDR1 LNHDA, CDR2 SQIVND (reference sequence). The CDR3 nucleotides are TGTGCCAGTAAGTTGAGGTGGACAGGCGCGGGAGGCGGTGAGCAGTTCTTC. Its protein product is CASKLRWTGAGGGEQFF.

The chain recombines TRBV2 with TRBJ1-4; perhaps TRBD1 as D (5 bases). Germline V gives CDR1 SNHLY, CDR2 FYNNEI. The length of the CDR3 is 12 residues. Between the trimmed V and J ends, which lost 3 bases and 7 bases, there was a span of 6 bases. CDR3 protein: CASSDQGEKLFF. The CDR3 DNA reads as TGTGCCAGCAGTGACCAGGGTGAAAAACTGTTTTTT.

V usage is TRBV18 and J usage is TRBJ2-5; D ambiguous. Germline CDR1 is KGHSH and CDR2 is LQKENI. V was shortened by 6 bases and J by 3 bases, with 11 bases between the two germline ends. CDR3 length: 13 amino acids. CDR3 nucleotide sequence: TGTGCCAGCTCTCCCGTACAGAAAGAGACCCAGTACTTC. It translates to CASSPVQKETQYF.

This clone was seen a few times. The chain combines TRBV10-1 with TRBJ2-7; 9 nucleotides line up with TRBD1. CDR3 size: 13 residues. Germline V gene data show CDR1 as WNHNN and CDR2 as SYGVQD (reference sequence). V trimming: 11 bases; J trimming: 2 bases; junction bases outside the gene matches: 7. The CDR3: CAGPGTGPYEQYF. The CDR3 DNA reads as TGCGCCGGGCCCGGGACAGGGCCCTACGAGCAGTACTTC.

This chain joins TRBV10-2 and TRBJ1-5; D gene uncertain. This CDR3 is 14 amino acids long. From germline, CDR1 is WSHSY and CDR2 SAAADI. V lost 0 bases to trimming and J lost 5 bases, with 8 bases between them. The CDR3 DNA sequence: TGCGCCAGCAGTGAGTCTTCGGAGCATCAGCCCCAGCATTTT. Translation: CASSESSEHQPQHF.

This clone was detected only once. The V call is TRBV7-2, the J call TRBJ2-3, with TRBD1 matching 8 bases. This CDR3 is 14 amino acids long. Germline values: CDR1 SGHTA, CDR2 FQGNSA. The ends lost 5 bases at V and 2 bases at J; junction bases unmatched: 3. The CDR3 reads CASSRGQATDTQYF. The CDR3 DNA is TGTGCCAGCAGCCGGGGACAGGCCACAGATACGCAGTATTTT.

This rearrangement joins TRBV7-2 to TRBJ2-6; 7 bases are a match to TRBD1. With 1 base clipped from V and 3 bases from J, the junction kept 3 bases outside the gene matches. The CDR3 is made up of 16 amino acids. The V gene's germline CDR1 is SGHTA and CDR2 FQGNSA. In DNA form, the CDR3 reads TGTGCCAGCAGCTTAGGCGCAGGGGGTGGGGCCAACGTCCTGACTTTC. Translated, it gives CASSLGAGGGANVLTF.

The chain joins TRBV30 to TRBJ2-6; unclear D gene. The CDR3 has 13 amino acids. In germline, CDR1 is GTSNPN, CDR2 SVGIG (reference sequence). Trimming took 5 bases from V and 4 from J, leaving 9 bases between them. The CDR3 loop reads CAWWRWGANVLTF. Written as DNA, the CDR3 is TGTGCCTGGTGGCGGTGGGGGGCCAACGTCCTGACTTTC.

This clone has just a few counts. The rearrangement links TRBV10-3 to TRBJ1-5; the D is unclear. The V end lost 0 bases, the J end lost 5 bases, and 5 bases lay between the germline ends. Per germline, CDR1 ENHRY and CDR2 SYGVKD. The CDR3 extends over 13 amino acids. The CDR3 sequence is CAISESRDQPQHF. CDR3 nucleotides: TGTGCCATCAGTGAGTCTCGTGATCAGCCCCAGCATTTT.

This sequence joins TRBV15 and TRBJ1-2; D not resolved. Germline lookup yields CDR1 LNHNV and CDR2 YYDKDF (reference sequence). The V gene lost 3 bases and the J gene lost 10 bases, with 18 bases spanning the gap. There are 14 residues in the CDR3. The CDR3 bases are TGTGCCACCAGCAGCCCCCCCCACAGATCAGACTACACCTTC. Translating it yields CATSSPPHRSDYTF.

V gene TRBV18 combines with J gene TRBJ2-1; 9 bases are shared with TRBD1. CDR1 is KGHSH and CDR2 is LQKENI in the germline V gene. The V segment lost 3 bases and the J segment 6 bases; nucleotides outside the gene matches: 9. The CDR3 is 16 amino acids. CDR3: CASSPTSGTGSNEQFF. The CDR3 DNA sequence: TGTGCCAGCTCACCTACCTCCGGGACAGGGAGCAATGAGCAGTTCTTC. Drawing the rest from reference TRBV18 and TRBJ2-1, the complete variable domain is NAGVMQNPRHLVRRRGQEARLRCSPMKGHSHVYWYRQLPEEGLKFMVYLQKENIIDESGMPKERFSAEFPKEGPSILRIQQVVRGDSAAYFCASSPTSGTGSNEQFFGPGTRLTVL.

This clone was seen a few times. J is TRBJ2-7 and V is TRBV18; D not resolved. Looked up from germline, CDR1 is KGHSH and CDR2 is LQKENI. Trimming took 6 bases from V and 2 from J, leaving 14 bases between them. The CDR3 totals 14 residues. The CDR3 is CASSVDSLPYEQYF. The CDR3 DNA reads as TGTGCCAGCTCGGTCGACTCTCTCCCCTACGAGCAGTACTTC.

The V call is TRBV5-4, the J call TRBJ2-2, with D possibly matching TRBD2 (6 bases). Germline V gives CDR1 SGHNT, CDR2 YYREEE (reference sequence). V was clipped by 3 bases and J by 2 bases, with 14 bases between them. The CDR3 consists of 16 residues. CDR3 sequence reads: CASSSFRLENTGELFF. The CDR3 coding sequence is TGTGCCAGCAGCTCTTTCAGACTAGAAAACACCGGGGAGCTGTTTTTT. Full variable domain (outside the CDR3, taken from reference TRBV5-4 and TRBJ2-2): ETGVTQSPTHLIKTRGQQVTLRCSSQSGHNTVSWYQQALGQGPQFIFQYYREEENGRGNFPPRFSGLQFPNYSSELNVNALELDDSALYLCASSSFRLENTGELFFGEGSRLTVL.

J is TRBJ2-6 and V is TRBV19, with 7 bases fitting TRBD1. The CDR3 covers 17 residues. Germline-derived CDR1 and CDR2 are LNHDA and SQIVND (reference sequence). J lost 0 bases, V lost 0 bases, and 2 bases had no gene match. In DNA form, the CDR3 reads TGTGCCAGTAGTATAGACGGGACAGTCTCTGGGGCCAACGTCCTGACTTTC. Translating gives CASSIDGTVSGANVLTF.

CDR3 protein: CASSDYRGWSTDTQYF. The DNA for the CDR3 is TGTGCCAGCAGCGACTATCGGGGGTGGAGCACAGATACGCAGTATTTT. The rearrangement links TRBV2 to TRBJ2-3, with a tentative D call TRBD2 (6 bases). CDR1 is SNHLY, CDR2 FYNNEI, per germline. The CDR3 length is 16 residues. Trimming stripped 6 bases from V and 0 bases from J, with 16 bases between.

In regard to this clone: Germline and junction disagree at one end, which may indicate a read error. CDR3 amino acids: CSSSLGTRSGDINEQFF. The CDR3 nucleotides read TGTTCCAGCAGCTTAGGAACTCGGTCGGGAGATATAAATGAGCAGTTCTTC. The J gene is TRBJ2-1, the V gene TRBV7-9; maybe TRBD2 (6 bases). CDR1 is SEHNR, CDR2 FQNEAQ, per germline (reference sequence). CDR3 size: 17 residues.

The chain has TRBV2 and TRBJ2-1, with 7 positions matching TRBD2. There are 12 residues in the CDR3. V lost 4 bases to trimming and J lost 7 bases; unmatched junction nucleotides: 1. Per germline, CDR1 SNHLY and CDR2 FYNNEI. CDR3 sequence reads: CASSGGGNEQFF. CDR3 in DNA: TGTGCCAGCAGTGGGGGGGGGAATGAGCAGTTCTTC.

V is TRBV6-1 and J is TRBJ2-7, with TRBD2 identical over 8 bases. V was clipped by 5 bases and J by 3 bases; unmatched bases: 3. CDR3 length: 13 amino acids. Germline values: CDR1 MNHNS, CDR2 SASEGT. The CDR3 DNA reads TGTGCCAGCAGTCGGGAGGGCAGCTACGAGCAGTACTTC. Translation: CASSREGSYEQYF.

The chain has TRBV2 and TRBJ2-6, with a possible D match to TRBD1 (5 bases). Germline V CDR1 and CDR2: SNHLY, FYNNEI. The CDR3 contains 16 residues. V was trimmed by 1 base and J by 2 bases, leaving 9 bases between them. Here the CDR3 reads CASSEGQGAGANVLTF. The CDR3 region has the DNA TGTGCCAGCAGTGAAGGGCAAGGGGCTGGGGCCAACGTCCTGACTTTC.

This chain joins TRBV29-1 and TRBJ1-1, with a weak D call TRBD1 (6 bases). CDR1 and CDR2 (germline): SQVTM, ANQGSEA. V lost 6 bases to trimming and J lost 0 bases, with 23 bases between them. The length of the CDR3 is 17 residues. CDR3 protein: CSVHRRHRVGMNTEAFF. The CDR3 DNA sequence: TGCAGCGTCCACAGGAGACACAGGGTCGGGATGAACACTGAAGCTTTCTTT.

The sample holds one count of this clone. The chain links TRBV2 to TRBJ1-1; D gene ambiguous. This CDR3 has 12 residues. Germline CDR1 and CDR2: SNHLY and FYNNEI. Trimming took 6 bases from V and 1 from J, leaving 6 bases between them. The CDR3 region has the DNA TGTGCCAGCAGAGCCACGAACACTGAAGCTTTCTTT. Residues: CASRATNTEAFF.

J is TRBJ1-1 and V is TRBV29-1; D not certain. The germline V and J ends were trimmed by 2 bases and 1 base, with 11 bases remaining between them. Per germline, CDR1 SQVTM and CDR2 ANQGSEA. This CDR3 region has 14 residues. Here the CDR3 DNA reads TGCAGCGTTGAAAGAAGTCGGGGGAACACTGAAGCTTTCTTT. It is translated as CSVERSRGNTEAFF.

The genes are TRBV19 and TRBJ1-5; 9 bases map to TRBD1. Losses at the gene ends were 2 bases for V and 0 bases for J; bases not matched to a gene: 5. In germline, CDR1 is LNHDA, CDR2 SQIVND (reference sequence). The CDR3 covers 17 residues. DNA of the CDR3: TGTGCCAGTAGTATACGGGGACAGGGAGCTAGCAATCAGCCCCAGCATTTT. Translation gives CASSIRGQGASNQPQHF.

V usage is TRBV27 and J usage is TRBJ1-1; TRBD1 is a possible D gene (5 bases). Trimming took 2 bases from V and 1 from J, leaving 11 bases between them. The CDR3 contains 15 residues. Germline V CDR1 and CDR2: MNHEY, SMNVEV (reference sequence). In DNA, the CDR3 is TGTGCCAGCAGTTTAAAGGACACCAAGAACACTGAAGCTTTCTTT. Translation: CASSLKDTKNTEAFF.